One and the same sample provided the 19 T cell receptor beta chains below, sequenced in a study of T-cell reconstitution after alpha-beta-depleted transplantation in children. It was with unique molecular identifiers that the TCRbeta library was prepared. TCRdb re-derived calls from the PCR reads in MiXCR, one entry per CDR3 protein. In the table there are around 500,000 distinct CDR3 sequences, roughly an eighth of which are singletons. The sample here was PBMCs from the stem cell graft donor, taken from the stem cell graft. Source of these receptors: a human donor who donated a stem cell graft to a child with combined immunodeficiency.

This clonotype was observed a few times. The V and J genes are TRBV3-1 and TRBJ2-5; D gene uncertain. The V and J ends lost 0 bases and 1 base respectively, with 3 bases between them. Per the germline V gene, CDR1 is LGHDT and CDR2 is YNNKEL (reference sequence). The CDR3 spans 13 residues. Here the CDR3 DNA reads TGTGCCAGCAGCCAAGAAGTCCAAGAGACCCAGTACTTC. It codes for CASSQEVQETQYF.

This clonotype has at least ten counts. J is TRBJ1-1 and V is TRBV6-5; possible D gene TRBD1, 6 bases. From germline, CDR1 is MNHEY and CDR2 SVGAGI. V shed 2 bases and J shed 6 bases, with 16 bases lying between them. The CDR3 runs 15 residues. The CDR3 loop is CASSYEWGRFPEAFF. Here the CDR3 DNA reads TGTGCCAGCAGTTACGAGTGGGGGCGCTTCCCTGAAGCTTTCTTT.

Ten or more counts support this clonotype. The chain is built from TRBV9 and TRBJ2-5; no clear D. Deletions cut 0 bases from V and 7 bases from J, with 16 bases between. The CDR3 spans 15 residues. CDR1 and CDR2 from the germline V gene are SGDLS and YYNGEE. The CDR3 loop is CASSVGGGPTGTQYF. The CDR3 nucleotides read TGTGCCAGCAGCGTAGGGGGTGGACCCACGGGGACCCAGTACTTC. Using reference TRBV9 and TRBJ2-5 for the parts outside the CDR3, the full variable domain is DSGVTQTPKHLITATGQRVTLRCSPRSGDLSVYWYQQSLDQGLQFLIQYYNGEERAKGNILERFSAQQFPDLHSELNLSSLELGDSALYFCASSVGGGPTGTQYFGPGTRLLVL.

The genes are TRBV5-1 and TRBJ2-6, with unresolved D. V lost 2 bases and J 0 bases, leaving 15 bases between the germline ends. The CDR3 has 18 amino acids. CDR1 is SGHRS and CDR2 is YFSETQ in the germline V gene. The CDR3 loop is CASSFTRATYSGANVLTF. The CDR3 coding sequence is TGCGCCAGCAGCTTTACCCGGGCCACATACTCTGGGGCCAACGTCCTGACTTTC.

This chain links TRBV29-1 with TRBJ2-7, with D tentatively TRBD2 (6 bases). V was trimmed by 6 bases and J by 3 bases, leaving 15 bases between them. Germline CDR1 reads SQVTM; CDR2 reads ANQGSEA. The CDR3 sequence is 13 residues long. The DNA of the CDR3 is TGCAGCGTGTCGGGGGATACCAACTACGAGCAGTACTTC. Protein sequence: CSVSGDTNYEQYF.

This chain connects TRBV14 to TRBJ2-6; the D is unclear. This CDR3 region has 17 residues. Germline values: CDR1 SGHDN, CDR2 FVKESK. V was pared by 1 base and J by 4 bases, with 14 bases between. The CDR3 is CASSQGPDISGANVLTF. The CDR3, as DNA: TGTGCCAGCAGCCAAGGTCCAGATATCTCCGGGGCCAACGTCCTGACTTTC.

This clonotype was detected many times. V is TRBV2 and J is TRBJ2-1; 7 positions match TRBD1. The CDR3 totals 14 residues. Germline trimming cut 6 bases from V and 8 bases from J; bases unmatched to any gene: 10. Germline CDR1 and CDR2: SNHLY and FYNNEI. The CDR3 region has the DNA TGTGCCAGCAGGTTGGACAGGTTGGGCGATGAGCAGTTCTTC. Translating gives CASRLDRLGDEQFF.

V usage is TRBV7-9 and J usage is TRBJ2-1; TRBD2 matches at 8 bases. In germline, CDR1 is SEHNR, CDR2 FQNEAQ (reference sequence). CDR3 length: 14 amino acids. After removal of 10 bases from V and 2 bases from J, the junction contained 7 bases not matched to a gene. CDR3 residues: CATVPGLAYNEQFF. The CDR3 DNA follows: TGTGCCACCGTGCCGGGACTAGCCTACAATGAGCAGTTCTTC.

This clonotype was picked up many times. The J gene is TRBJ2-5, the V gene TRBV19; D is undetermined. The CDR3 contains 13 residues. Germline CDR1 and CDR2: LNHDA and SQIVND (reference sequence). The ends were cut back, 0 bases at V and 4 bases at J, with 6 bases in the middle. The CDR3 is CASSIDRGETQYF. The DNA of the CDR3 is TGTGCCAGTAGTATAGATCGTGGAGAGACCCAGTACTTC.

Many counts were recorded for this clonotype. This rearrangement joins TRBV4-3 to TRBJ1-2; tentatively, D is TRBD1 (6 bases). Trimming cost V 0 bases and J 3 bases, with 14 bases left between them. Per the germline V gene, CDR1 is LGHNA and CDR2 is YSLEER. This CDR3 is 16 amino acids long. CDR3 region: CASSQEAGGAYYGYTF. The CDR3 DNA reads TGCGCCAGCAGCCAAGAGGCCGGGGGCGCGTACTATGGCTACACCTTC.

This clonotype turned up a few times. The chain recombines TRBV12-3 or TRBV12-4 with TRBJ2-3, with a weak D call TRBD2 (6 bases). CDR3 size: 15 residues. V lost 6 bases to trimming and J lost 5 bases, with 18 bases between them. CDR3 loop: CASSLVGGVQDTQYF. The CDR3 DNA reads TGTGCCAGCAGCCTTGTGGGGGGAGTTCAAGATACGCAGTATTTT.

This clonotype was seen more than once but under ten times. The rearrangement uses TRBV12-3 or TRBV12-4 and TRBJ1-4; D is possibly TRBD1 (5 bases). The V end lost 5 bases, the J end lost 5 bases, and 15 bases lay between the germline ends. The CDR3 has 15 amino acids. The CDR3 coding sequence is TGTGCCAGCAGTCCGACGAGGGGCGGCAATGAAAAACTGTTTTTT. This translates into CASSPTRGGNEKLFF.

This clonotype was detected a few times. The J gene is TRBJ2-3, the V gene TRBV7-3; D may correspond to TRBD1 or TRBD2 (5 bases each). The CDR3 runs 14 residues. V was pared by 3 bases and J by 6 bases, with 13 bases between. The germline CDR1 and CDR2 sequences are SGHTA and FQGTGA. The CDR3 is CASSFLGPSDTQYF. CDR3 sequence (DNA): TGTGCCAGCAGCTTTCTGGGACCGTCGGATACGCAGTATTTT.

The table lists this clonotype with many counts. The chain carries TRBV6-2 or TRBV6-3 and TRBJ2-1, with TRBD2 matching over 14 bases. With V trimmed by 6 bases and J by 3 bases, 10 bases remained unmatched. CDR3 length: 18 residues. Germline V gene data show CDR1 as MNHEY and CDR2 as SVGEGT. This chain's CDR3 is CASSPLGLAGGLYNEQFF. CDR3 DNA: TGTGCCAGCAGCCCACTTGGACTAGCGGGAGGTCTCTACAATGAGCAGTTCTTC.

In its sample, this clonotype was seen many times. The rearrangement joins TRBV6-5 to TRBJ2-7, with D perhaps given as TRBD1 or TRBD2 (6 bases each). This CDR3 spans 15 amino acids. The V end lost 0 bases, the J end lost 7 bases, and 16 bases lay between the germline ends. In germline, CDR1 is MNHEY, CDR2 SVGAGI. Here the CDR3 reads CASSYSGGRTGEQYF. CDR3 bases: TGTGCCAGCAGTTACTCGGGGGGCCGGACGGGGGAGCAGTACTTC.

This clonotype was picked up a small number of times. This rearrangement joins TRBV11-1 to TRBJ2-1; possible D gene TRBD2, 7 bases. Trimming pared 3 bases from V and 6 bases from J, leaving 27 bases between. This CDR3 spans 19 amino acids. Germline V gives CDR1 SGHAT, CDR2 FQDESV (reference sequence). CDR3 in amino acids: CASSFLGRMGGPIGNEQFF. In DNA form, the CDR3 reads TGTGCCAGCAGCTTTTTAGGTAGGATGGGGGGGCCGATCGGCAATGAGCAGTTCTTC.

This clonotype was counted many times. The J gene is TRBJ2-7, the V gene TRBV29-1, with 7 bases lining up with TRBD1. V shed 5 bases, J shed 3 bases, and the junction held 7 bases outside the gene matches. From germline, CDR1 is SQVTM and CDR2 ANQGSEA. The CDR3 totals 13 residues. CDR3 DNA: TGCAGCGTTAACCCGACAGGGAGCTACGAGCAGTACTTC. Amino acids: CSVNPTGSYEQYF.

This clonotype was seen a few times. This chain joins TRBV12-3 or TRBV12-4 and TRBJ2-7; 8 bases align to TRBD2. CDR3 length equals 15 residues. J was trimmed by 2 bases and V by 6 bases; bases with no gene match: 9. The CDR3 reads CASSRGGTTTYEQYF. In nucleotides, the CDR3 is TGTGCCAGCAGCCGCGGGGGGACAACTACCTACGAGCAGTACTTC.

This clonotype was recorded many times. This chain links TRBV7-2 with TRBJ2-3, with D perhaps matching TRBD1 (5 bases). The CDR3 runs 15 residues. Germline loops: CDR1 SGHTA, CDR2 FQGNSA. The V gene lost 6 bases and the J gene lost 0 bases, with 13 bases spanning the gap. DNA for the CDR3: TGTGCCAGCAGAATTGACAGCTTGAGCACAGATACGCAGTATTTT. Amino acids: CASRIDSLSTDTQYF.